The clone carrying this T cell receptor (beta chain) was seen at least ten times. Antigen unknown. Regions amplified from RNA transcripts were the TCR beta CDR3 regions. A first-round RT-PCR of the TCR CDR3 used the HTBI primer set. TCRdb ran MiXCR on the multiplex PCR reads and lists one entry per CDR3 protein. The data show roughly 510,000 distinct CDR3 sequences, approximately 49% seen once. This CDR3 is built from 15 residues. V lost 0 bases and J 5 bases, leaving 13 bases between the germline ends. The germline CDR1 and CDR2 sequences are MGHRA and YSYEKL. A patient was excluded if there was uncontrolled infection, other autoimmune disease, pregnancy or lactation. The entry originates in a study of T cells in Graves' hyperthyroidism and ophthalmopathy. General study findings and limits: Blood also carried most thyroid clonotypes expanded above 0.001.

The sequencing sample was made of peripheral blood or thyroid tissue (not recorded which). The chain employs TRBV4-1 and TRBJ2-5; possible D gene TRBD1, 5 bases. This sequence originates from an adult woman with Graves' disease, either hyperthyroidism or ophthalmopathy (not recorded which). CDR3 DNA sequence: TGCGCCAGCAGCCAAGAGTTCAGGGTCGGCGAGACCCAGTACTTC. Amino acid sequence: CASSQEFRVGETQYF.